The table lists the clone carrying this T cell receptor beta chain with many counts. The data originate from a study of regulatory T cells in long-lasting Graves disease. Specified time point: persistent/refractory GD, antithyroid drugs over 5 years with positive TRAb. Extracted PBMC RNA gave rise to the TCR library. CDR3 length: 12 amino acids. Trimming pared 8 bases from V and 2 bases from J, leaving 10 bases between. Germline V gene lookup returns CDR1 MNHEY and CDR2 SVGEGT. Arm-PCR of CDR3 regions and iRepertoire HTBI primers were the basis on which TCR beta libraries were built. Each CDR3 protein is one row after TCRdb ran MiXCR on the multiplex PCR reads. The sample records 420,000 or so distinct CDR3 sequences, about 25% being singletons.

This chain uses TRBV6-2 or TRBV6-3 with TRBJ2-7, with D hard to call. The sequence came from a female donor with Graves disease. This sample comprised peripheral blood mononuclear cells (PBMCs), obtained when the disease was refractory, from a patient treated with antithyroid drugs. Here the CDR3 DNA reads TGTGCCAGCGGTTCTTCGACCTACGAGCAGTACTTC. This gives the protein CASGSSTYEQYF.